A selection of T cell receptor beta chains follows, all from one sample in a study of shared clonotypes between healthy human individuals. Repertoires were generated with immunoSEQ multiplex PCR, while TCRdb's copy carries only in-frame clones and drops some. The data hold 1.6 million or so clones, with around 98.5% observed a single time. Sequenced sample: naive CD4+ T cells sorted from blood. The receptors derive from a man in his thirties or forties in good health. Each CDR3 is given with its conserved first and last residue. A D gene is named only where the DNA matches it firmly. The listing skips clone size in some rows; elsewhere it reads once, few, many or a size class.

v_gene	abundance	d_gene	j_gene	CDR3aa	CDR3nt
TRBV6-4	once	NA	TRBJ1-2	CASSDQHGGGNYGYTF	TGTGCCAGCAGTGACCAACACGGGGGCGGAAACTATGGCTACACCTTC
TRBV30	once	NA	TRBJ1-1	CAWIRLNTEAFF	TGTGCCTGGATTAGGCTAAACACTGAAGCTTTCTTT
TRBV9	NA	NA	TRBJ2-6	CASSGVTVSGANVLTF	TGTGCCAGCAGCGGGGTGACGGTTAGTGGGGCCAACGTCCTGACTTTC
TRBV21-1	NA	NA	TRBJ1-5	CASSKVRPVSNQPQHF	TGTGCCAGCAGCAAAGTAAGGCCTGTCAGCAATCAGCCCCAGCATTTT
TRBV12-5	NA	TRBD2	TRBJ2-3	CASGLGTSGTDTQYF	TGTGCTAGTGGTTTGGGGACTAGCGGGACAGATACGCAGTATTTT
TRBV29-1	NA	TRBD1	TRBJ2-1	CSVNRGRKHLTYNEQFF	TGCAGCGTTAACAGGGGGCGTAAGCATCTCACATACAATGAGCAGTTCTTC
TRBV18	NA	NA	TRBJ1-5	CASSSFQTDSNQPQHF	TGTGCCAGCTCATCATTCCAGACAGATAGCAATCAGCCCCAGCATTTT
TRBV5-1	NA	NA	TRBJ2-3	CASSLPASTDTQYF	TGCGCCAGCAGCTTGCCAGCTAGCACAGATACGCAGTATTTT
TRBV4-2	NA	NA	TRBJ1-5	CASSQRDSNQPQHF	TGTGCCAGCAGCCAAAGGGACAGCAATCAGCCCCAGCATTTT
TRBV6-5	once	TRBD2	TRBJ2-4	CASSYSLAAGTWYF	TGTGCCAGCAGTTACTCCCTAGCGGCAGGGACTTGGTACTTC
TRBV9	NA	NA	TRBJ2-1	CASSVDGDSYNEQFF	TGTGCCAGCAGCGTCGACGGCGACTCCTACAATGAGCAGTTCTTC
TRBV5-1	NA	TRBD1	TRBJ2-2	CASSLKRQGATGELFF	TGCGCCAGCAGCTTGAAGAGACAGGGGGCGACCGGGGAGCTGTTTTTT
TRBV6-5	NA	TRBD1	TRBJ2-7	CASSSAGQGSYEQYF	TGTGCCAGCAGTTCCGCGGGACAGGGTTCGTACGAGCAGTACTTC
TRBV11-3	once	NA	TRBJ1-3	CASSLSSFGGNTIYF	TGTGCCAGCAGCTTATCCTCGTTTGGGGGAAACACCATATATTTT
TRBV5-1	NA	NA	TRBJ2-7	CASSLGVTPSYEQYF	TGCGCCAGCAGCTTGGGGGTGACACCCTCCTACGAGCAGTACTTC
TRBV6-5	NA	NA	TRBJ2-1	CASSYLGLSSYNEQFF	TGTGCCAGCAGTTATTTAGGACTAAGCTCCTACAATGAGCAGTTCTTC
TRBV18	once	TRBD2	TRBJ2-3	CASSPLSLAGGPFATDTQYF	TGTGCCAGCTCACCACTCTCGCTAGCGGGAGGGCCCTTCGCCACAGATACGCAGTATTTT
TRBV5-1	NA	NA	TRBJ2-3	CASSLAVSGSTDTQYF	TGCGCCAGCAGCTTGGCGGTTAGCGGTAGCACAGATACGCAGTATTTT
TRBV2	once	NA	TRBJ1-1	CASRAYREPNTEAFF	TGTGCCAGCAGAGCTTACAGGGAACCGAACACTGAAGCTTTCTTT
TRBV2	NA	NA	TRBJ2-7	CASREIGGNYEQYF	TGTGCCAGCAGAGAGATAGGGGGAAACTACGAGCAGTACTTC
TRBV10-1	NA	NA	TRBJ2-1	CASSEDPRVNEQFF	TGCGCCAGCAGTGAAGATCCTAGAGTCAATGAGCAGTTCTTC
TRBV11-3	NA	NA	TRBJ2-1	CASSPLDLVHNEQFF	TGTGCCAGCAGCCCCTTGGACCTCGTCCACAATGAGCAGTTCTTC
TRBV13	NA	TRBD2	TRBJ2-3	CASSLTGAGEGDTQYF	TGTGCCAGCAGCTTAACAGGAGCGGGAGAGGGAGATACGCAGTATTTT
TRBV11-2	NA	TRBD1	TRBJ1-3	CASSLNFRQGNSGNTIYF	TGTGCCAGCAGCTTAAATTTCCGACAGGGGAACTCTGGAAACACCATATATTTT
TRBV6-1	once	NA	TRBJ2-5	CASRTLILGETQYF	TGTGCCAGCAGGACCCTAATATTGGGGGAGACCCAGTACTTC
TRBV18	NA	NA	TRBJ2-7	CASTLVPRGSYEQYF	TGTGCCAGCACCCTTGTGCCCAGGGGCTCCTACGAGCAGTACTTC
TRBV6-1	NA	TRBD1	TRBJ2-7	CASSEAPLTGRSYEQYF	TGTGCCAGCAGTGAAGCCCCTCTGACAGGGCGTTCCTACGAGCAGTACTTC
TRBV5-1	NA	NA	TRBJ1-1	CASSSLDKRIPEAFF	TGCGCCAGCAGCTCGCTGGACAAAAGGATCCCTGAAGCTTTCTTT
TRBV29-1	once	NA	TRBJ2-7	CSVAGSYEQYF	TGCAGCGTGGCCGGTTCCTACGAGCAGTACTTC
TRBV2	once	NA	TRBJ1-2	CASSHTAGGAVNYGYTF	TGTGCCAGCAGTCATACAGCCGGGGGCGCAGTTAACTATGGCTACACCTTC
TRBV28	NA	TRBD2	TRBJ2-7	CASSNTGLPYEQYF	TGTGCCAGCAGCAACACGGGACTACCATACGAGCAGTACTTC
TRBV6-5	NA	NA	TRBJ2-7	CASSDRNFYEQYF	TGTGCCAGCAGTGACAGGAATTTCTACGAGCAGTACTTC
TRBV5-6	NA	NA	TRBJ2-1	CASSLVGTPPGNEQFF	TGTGCCAGCAGCTTGGTCGGGACTCCCCCTGGCAATGAGCAGTTCTTC
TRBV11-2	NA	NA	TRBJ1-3	CASSPAGGTGGNTIYF	TGTGCCAGCAGCCCTGCCGGGGGAACGGGTGGAAACACCATATATTTT
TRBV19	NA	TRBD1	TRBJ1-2	CASRPNGQANYGYTF	TGTGCCAGTAGACCCAATGGACAGGCTAACTATGGCTACACCTTC
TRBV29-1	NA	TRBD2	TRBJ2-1	CSVKGISRETGEQFF	TGCAGCGTTAAAGGGATTTCGCGGGAGACCGGTGAGCAGTTCTTC
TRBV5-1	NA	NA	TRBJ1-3	CASSLAQSSGNTIYF	TGCGCCAGCAGCTTGGCCCAGTCCTCTGGAAACACCATATATTTT
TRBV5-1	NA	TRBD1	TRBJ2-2	CASSLGQGTGELFF	TGCGCCAGCAGCTTAGGACAGGGGACCGGGGAGCTGTTTTTT
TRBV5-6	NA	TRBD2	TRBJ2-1	CASSFSGGRNEQFF	TGTGCCAGCAGCTTTAGCGGGGGGAGAAATGAGCAGTTCTTC
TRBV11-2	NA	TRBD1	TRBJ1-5	CASSPDRGNQPQHF	TGTGCCAGCAGCCCCGACAGGGGCAATCAGCCCCAGCATTTT
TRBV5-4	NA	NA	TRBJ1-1	CASSLGAGHEAFF	TGTGCCAGCAGCCTTGGGGCAGGGCACGAAGCTTTCTTT
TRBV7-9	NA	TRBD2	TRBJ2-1	CASTRRAGVINNEQFF	TGTGCCAGCACCCGGAGAGCGGGAGTTATCAACAATGAGCAGTTCTTC
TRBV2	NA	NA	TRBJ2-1	CASTGWGNEQFF	TGTGCCAGCACCGGTTGGGGGAATGAGCAGTTCTTC